The next 32 T cell receptor beta chains were all read from a single sample in a study of control samples from healthy donors and cancer patients. TCRdb's table, derived via immunoSEQ multiplex PCR, lists solely in-frame clones and lacks some. The sample yields approximately 120,000 clones, approximately 90% seen once. The sample was blood. The receptors come from a woman aged 50 to 60 in good health.

The chain employs TRBV12-2 and TRBJ2-3; the table calls TRBD1, which could not be checked here. TRBV12-2 is termed a pseudogene. The CDR3 has 15 amino acids. CDR3 residues: CASRLWAGPTDTQYF. As DNA, the CDR3 is TGTGCAAGTCGCCTCTGGGCAGGGCCCACAGATACGCAGTATTTT.

The chain employs TRBV12-3 or TRBV12-4 and TRBJ2-1; D gene uncertain. Trimming removed 5 bases from V and 10 bases from J, with 15 bases in between. The CDR3 runs 13 residues. The CDR3: CASSPEEKSEQFF. The CDR3 nucleotides are TGTGCCAGCAGTCCGGAAGAGAAAAGCGAGCAGTTCTTC.

J is TRBJ2-6 and V is TRBV20-1; tentative D call: TRBD1 (6 bases). CDR1 is DFQATT, CDR2 SNEGSKA, per germline (reference sequence). This CDR3 region has 17 residues. With 3 bases removed from V and 1 base from J, the gap between germline ends came to 16 bases. CDR3 sequence: CSASWGRLKSGANVLTF. Here the CDR3 DNA reads TGCAGTGCTAGTTGGGGGCGCTTAAAATCTGGGGCCAACGTCCTGACTTTC.

The J gene is TRBJ2-5, the V gene TRBV19; D gene unclear. The germline V gene encodes CDR1 LNHDA and CDR2 SQIVND (reference sequence). CDR3 length: 15 residues. V lost 6 bases, J lost 5 bases, and 19 bases lay in between. CDR3 DNA: TGTGCCAGTAGCCGGGCCAGCCTTCCGCTTGAGACCCAGTACTTC. Translating gives CASSRASLPLETQYF.

The chain couples TRBV2 to TRBJ1-2; 8 bases line up with TRBD1. Germline values: CDR1 SNHLY, CDR2 FYNNEI. Unmatched junction bases numbered 8, after V lost 6 bases and J lost 5 bases. The CDR3 has 14 amino acids. The CDR3: CASRRQGMDYGYTF. The CDR3 nucleotides read TGTGCCAGCAGAAGACAGGGGATGGATTATGGCTACACCTTC.

The V gene is TRBV19, the J gene TRBJ1-1, with a weak D call TRBD1 (5 bases). There are 15 residues in the CDR3. Germline V gene data show CDR1 as LNHDA and CDR2 as SQIVND (reference sequence). V was pared by 7 bases and J by 4 bases, with 19 bases between. CDR3 sequence: CASTLGGGASTEAFF. The CDR3 bases are TGTGCCAGTACCCTGGGGGGAGGGGCGTCCACTGAAGCTTTCTTT.

This clone has only one observation. The V gene is TRBV9, the J gene TRBJ2-3; the D gene is possibly TRBD2 (5 bases). CDR3 length equals 16 residues. Trimming cost V 0 bases and J 1 base, with 12 bases left between them. Looked up from germline, CDR1 is SGDLS and CDR2 is YYNGEE. The CDR3 is CASSVARLGGTDTQYF. CDR3 bases: TGTGCCAGCAGCGTAGCCAGGTTGGGAGGCACAGATACGCAGTATTTT.

J is TRBJ2-5 and V is TRBV19, with D tentatively TRBD2 (6 bases). V lost 3 bases and J lost 7, with 9 bases in between. The CDR3 has 12 residues. CDR1 is LNHDA and CDR2 is SQIVND in the germline V gene (reference sequence). The CDR3 spells CASSIGGTTQYF. As DNA, the CDR3 is TGTGCCAGTAGTATCGGGGGTACGACCCAGTACTTC.

This chain's CDR3 is CASSRLRGAVEQYV. CDR3 in DNA: TGTGCCAGCAGCCGACTCCGGGGAGCTGTCGAGCAGTACGTC. The chain links TRBV7-8 to TRBJ2-7; possible D gene TRBD2, 5 bases. The CDR3 length is 14 residues. The V gene lost 5 bases and the J gene lost 6 bases, with 17 bases spanning the gap. Germline loops: CDR1 SGHVS, CDR2 FQNEAQ.

The J gene is TRBJ2-3, the V gene TRBV19; 11 nucleotides match TRBD2. The V and J ends lost 7 bases and 0 bases, in that order; junction bases with no gene match: 9. The length of the CDR3 is 17 residues. The germline CDR1 and CDR2 sequences are LNHDA and SQIVND (reference sequence). CDR3 sequence reads: CASTIPRTSGSTDTQYF. Written as DNA, the CDR3 is TGTGCCAGTACCATCCCCCGGACTAGCGGGAGCACAGATACGCAGTATTTT.

This sequence joins TRBV5-1 and TRBJ2-1, with D maybe TRBD2 (5 bases). From germline, CDR1 is SGHRS and CDR2 YFSETQ. Trimming left V 5 bases short and J 0 bases short, with 12 bases between. CDR3 length equals 15 residues. As DNA, the CDR3 is TGCGCCAGCAGTGGACTGGGGAACTCCTACAATGAGCAGTTCTTC. Residues: CASSGLGNSYNEQFF.

This clone has only a few counts. The V call is TRBV21-1, the J call TRBJ2-3; the D call of TRBD1 is as the table states it, not checked on the DNA. TRBV21-1 is labeled a pseudogene. The length of the CDR3 is 16 residues. Here the CDR3 reads CASSTNRGSYTDTQYF. The DNA for the CDR3 is TGTGCCAGCAGCACCAACAGGGGGTCGTACACAGATACGCAGTATTTT.

The V and J genes are TRBV18 and TRBJ1-6; 8 bases are shared with TRBD1. In germline, CDR1 is KGHSH, CDR2 LQKENI. The CDR3 sequence is 16 residues long. V trimming: 5 bases; J trimming: 3 bases; junction bases outside the gene matches: 6. The CDR3 DNA is TGTGCCAGCTCAGCTCAGGGGGCAGGCTATAATTCACCCCTCCACTTT. Protein sequence: CASSAQGAGYNSPLHF.

V is TRBV4-1 and J is TRBJ1-2; possibly TRBD1 for D (5 bases). Trimming took off 0 bases at V and 5 bases at J, with 16 bases between the two ends. The CDR3 extends over 16 amino acids. Germline assignment: CDR1 MGHRA and CDR2 YSYEKL. CDR3 residues: CASSQEYSGWGYGYTF. CDR3 bases: TGCGCCAGCAGCCAAGAATATTCGGGCTGGGGGTATGGCTACACCTTC.

The chain carries TRBV27 and TRBJ1-1; D gene ambiguous. V was shortened by 10 bases and J by 1 base, with 10 bases between the two germline ends. The germline CDR1 and CDR2 sequences are MNHEY and SMNVEV (reference sequence). The CDR3 consists of 12 residues. The CDR3 loop is CATWRGNTEAFF. CDR3 nucleotide sequence: TGTGCCACCTGGCGGGGGAACACTGAAGCTTTCTTT.

This clone was seen more than once but under ten times. The rearrangement links TRBV28 to TRBJ1-1; D perhaps matches TRBD1 (5 bases). Trimming pared 6 bases from V and 5 bases from J, leaving 16 bases between. In germline, CDR1 is MDHEN, CDR2 SYDVKM. The CDR3 has 14 amino acids. CDR3 region: CASSRGDYRTEAFF. The CDR3, as DNA: TGTGCCAGCAGCCGGGGGGACTATCGTACTGAAGCTTTCTTT.

This chain connects TRBV18 to TRBJ1-1, with 9 bases that match TRBD1. V shed 3 bases, J shed 2 bases, and the junction held 13 bases outside the gene matches. The CDR3 length is 18 residues. In germline, CDR1 is KGHSH, CDR2 LQKENI. CDR3 DNA sequence: TGTGCCAGCTCACCCCCCGGACAGGGGACGTATTTCAACACTGAAGCTTTCTTT. Amino acids: CASSPPGQGTYFNTEAFF.

The chain employs TRBV6-4 and TRBJ2-1; the match to TRBD2 covers 7 bases. The germline V gene has CDR1 MRHNA and CDR2 SNTAGT. The CDR3 consists of 15 residues. J lost 6 bases, V lost 5 bases, and 10 bases had no gene match. CDR3 in DNA: TGTGCCAGCAGTTTGATAGCGGGTCTCTCCAATGAGCAGTTCTTC. Amino acids: CASSLIAGLSNEQFF.

The rearrangement joins TRBV21-1 to TRBJ1-1. TRBV21-1 is deemed a pseudogene. There are 14 residues in the CDR3. Here the CDR3 reads CASSKGPPGTEAFF. The CDR3 region has the DNA TGTGCCAGCAGCAAAGGGCCACCCGGCACTGAAGCTTTCTTT.

This sequence joins TRBV6-4 and TRBJ1-2; D not certain. V was clipped by 3 bases and J by 3 bases, with 14 bases between them. Germline V lookup: CDR1 MRHNA, CDR2 SNTAGT. The CDR3 loop spans 15 amino acids. The CDR3 protein is CASSETSAADYGYTF. The DNA for the CDR3 is TGTGCCAGCAGTGAGACGTCGGCAGCCGACTATGGCTACACCTTC.

The rearrangement joins TRBV24-1 to TRBJ1-2, with TRBD1 matching 8 bases. The ends lost 0 bases at V and 8 bases at J; junction bases unmatched: 10. Germline assignment: CDR1 KGHDR and CDR2 SFDVKD. This CDR3 spans 16 amino acids. In DNA, the CDR3 is TGTGCCACCAGTGATTTGCGGTCACAGGGGGTCGGAGGCTACACCTTC. This codes for CATSDLRSQGVGGYTF.

The chain uses TRBV6-5 and TRBJ2-5; D assignment may be TRBD1 or TRBD2 (5 bases each). Germline CDR1 is MNHEY and CDR2 is SVGAGI. Trimming took off 6 bases at V and 1 base at J, with 9 bases between the two ends. This CDR3 comprises 13 residues. Written as DNA, the CDR3 is TGTGCCAGCAGCCACGGGACCCAAGAGACCCAGTACTTC. Its protein is CASSHGTQETQYF.

The chain joins TRBV7-2 to TRBJ1-5, with 7 bases aligning to TRBD1. The CDR3 is made up of 15 amino acids. In germline, CDR1 is SGHTA, CDR2 FQGNSA. The V and J ends lost 5 bases and 2 bases, in that order; junction bases with no gene match: 6. DNA of the CDR3: TGTGCCAGCAGCCGGGACAGTATGGGCAATCAGCCCCAGCATTTT. Protein: CASSRDSMGNQPQHF.

V and J are TRBV19 and TRBJ1-2, with 9 positions matching TRBD1. Germline V CDR1 and CDR2: LNHDA, SQIVND (reference sequence). There are 15 residues in the CDR3. V shed 2 bases, J shed 4 bases, and the junction held 5 bases outside the gene matches. CDR3: CASSIQGQGVYGYTF. The CDR3 nucleotides are TGTGCCAGTAGTATACAGGGACAGGGAGTCTATGGCTACACCTTC.

The genes are TRBV23-1 and TRBJ1-1; D unresolved. TRBV23-1 is known as an ORF, though its function is uncertain. The V end was cut by 3 bases, the J end by 3 bases, with 2 bases between. This CDR3 has 11 amino acids. CDR3 sequence: CASSQDTEAFF. The CDR3, as DNA: TGCGCCAGCAGTCAGGACACTGAAGCTTTCTTT.

As DNA, the CDR3 is TGTGCCAGCAGACCTCGACTAGCGGGGATCTACGAGCAGTACGTC. Protein: CASRPRLAGIYEQYV. The V and J genes are TRBV6-2 or TRBV6-3 and TRBJ2-7, with TRBD2 matching 11 bases. This CDR3 spans 15 amino acids. Germline lookup yields CDR1 MNHEY and CDR2 SVGEGT. Unmatched junction bases numbered 7, after V lost 6 bases and J lost 3 bases.

This sequence joins TRBV12-3 or TRBV12-4 and TRBJ2-3; D call uncertain. Deletions cut 3 bases from V and 5 bases from J, with 6 bases between. The CDR3 runs to 12 residues. The CDR3 region is CASSFERDTQYF. The CDR3 coding sequence is TGTGCCAGCAGTTTTGAGAGAGATACGCAGTATTTT.

This chain links TRBV5-1 with TRBJ1-4; D gene unclear. Germline V gives CDR1 SGHRS, CDR2 YFSETQ. This CDR3 comprises 15 residues. V shed 4 bases and J shed 3 bases, with 13 bases lying between them. CDR3 in DNA: TGCGCCAGCAGCCCAGAAAGACGGGCTAATGAAAAACTGTTTTTT. As protein: CASSPERRANEKLFF.

The chain combines TRBV19 with TRBJ1-6, with D tentatively TRBD1 (5 bases). Trimming took off 7 bases at V and 10 bases at J, with 20 bases between the two ends. This CDR3 contains 15 residues. Germline CDR1 reads LNHDA; CDR2 reads SQIVND (reference sequence). The DNA for the CDR3 is TGTGCCAGTAAATCAGGGACCCCCGAGGACTCACCCCTCCACTTT. Residues: CASKSGTPEDSPLHF.

The chain links TRBV3-1 (or the pseudogene TRBV3-2) to TRBJ1-2; 8 bases agree with TRBD1. After removal of 4 bases from V and 4 bases from J, the junction contained 8 bases not matched to a gene. Germline values: CDR1 LGHDT, CDR2 YNNKEL (reference sequence). This CDR3 contains 15 residues. The CDR3: CASSRDRGPTYGYTF. The CDR3 DNA follows: TGTGCCAGCAGCCGAGACAGGGGCCCCACCTATGGCTACACCTTC.

This clone was seen just once. This chain uses TRBV15 with TRBJ2-7, with 8 bases matching TRBD1. Trimming took 0 bases from V and 3 from J; bases not matched to a gene: 1. There are 14 residues in the CDR3. Germline V lookup: CDR1 LNHNV, CDR2 YYDKDF (reference sequence). CDR3 sequence: CATSRDTGGYEQYF. Written as DNA, the CDR3 is TGTGCCACCAGCAGAGATACAGGGGGCTACGAGCAGTACTTC.

CDR3 amino acids: CASSLSGGLYEQYV. CDR3 nucleotides: TGTGCCAGCAGTTTAAGTGGAGGCCTCTACGAGCAGTACGTC. The chain joins TRBV28 to TRBJ2-7; tentatively, D is TRBD2 (5 bases). This CDR3 comprises 14 residues. CDR1 and CDR2 (germline): MDHEN, SYDVKM. The V gene lost 2 bases and the J gene lost 3 bases, with 11 bases spanning the gap.